This T cell receptor beta chain was documented in a study of beta chain features in type 1 diabetes. The investigators reverse transcribed all of the isolated RNA, so they sequenced expressed TCRB transcripts. Here immunoSEQ multiplex PCR was the method, and the copy in TCRdb shows in-frame clones only, minus some. The sample lists 900,000 or so clones, about 17% occurring once. This clone was recorded a few times. Its target is not known. Only one heparinised blood draw was taken per donor, and its volume averaged about 120 mL. Populations isolated by sorting all had purity greater than 95%. CDR3 length: 14 residues. Germline loops: CDR1 SGHTA, CDR2 FQGNSA. Trimming shortened V by 4 bases and J by 1 base, and 10 bases separated the two germline ends. Study findings and constraints: Type 1 diabetes patients had TCRB CDR3s that were shorter (moderately but significantly so) in all four CD4+ subsets. Among type 1 diabetes patients, VDJ junctions had fewer insertions and more deletions.

The source of this sequence is a woman in her late teens or twenties in good health. V is TRBV7-2 and J is TRBJ1-2; unclear D gene. The specimen sequenced was naive CD4+ T cells from blood. The chain's CDR3 is CASSSLRFNYGYTF. The CDR3 DNA reads TGTGCCAGCAGCTCCCTTAGGTTTAACTATGGCTACACCTTC.